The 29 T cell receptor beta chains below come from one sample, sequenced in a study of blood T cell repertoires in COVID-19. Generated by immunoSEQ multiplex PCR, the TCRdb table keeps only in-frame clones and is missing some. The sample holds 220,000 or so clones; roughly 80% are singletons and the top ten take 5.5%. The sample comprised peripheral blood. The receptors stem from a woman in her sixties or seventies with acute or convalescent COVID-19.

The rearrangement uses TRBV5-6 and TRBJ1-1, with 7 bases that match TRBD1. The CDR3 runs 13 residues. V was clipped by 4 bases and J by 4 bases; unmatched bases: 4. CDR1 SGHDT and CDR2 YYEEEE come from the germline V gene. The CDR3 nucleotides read TGTGCCAGCAGCACCAGGACAGGCACTGAAGCTTTCTTT. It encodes CASSTRTGTEAFF. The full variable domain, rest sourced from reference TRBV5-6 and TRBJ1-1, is DAGVTQSPTHLIKTRGQQVTLRCSPKSGHDTVSWYQQALGQGPQFIFQYYEEEERQRGNFPDRFSGHQFPNYSSELNVNALLLGDSALYLCASSTRTGTEAFFGQGTRLTVV.

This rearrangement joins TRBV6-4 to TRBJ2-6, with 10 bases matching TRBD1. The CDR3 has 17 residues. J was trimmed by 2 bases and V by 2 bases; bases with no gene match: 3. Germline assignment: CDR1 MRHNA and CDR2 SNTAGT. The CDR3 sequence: CASSDDRGPTGANVLTF. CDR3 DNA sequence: TGTGCCAGCAGTGACGACAGGGGGCCAACTGGGGCCAACGTCCTGACTTTC.

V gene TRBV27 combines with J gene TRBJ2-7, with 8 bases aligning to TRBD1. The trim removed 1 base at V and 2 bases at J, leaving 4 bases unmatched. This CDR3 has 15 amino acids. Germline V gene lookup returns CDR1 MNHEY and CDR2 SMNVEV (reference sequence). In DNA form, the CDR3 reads TGTGCCAGCAGTTTATACGGGGGACAGGCCTACGAGCAGTACTTC. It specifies CASSLYGGQAYEQYF.

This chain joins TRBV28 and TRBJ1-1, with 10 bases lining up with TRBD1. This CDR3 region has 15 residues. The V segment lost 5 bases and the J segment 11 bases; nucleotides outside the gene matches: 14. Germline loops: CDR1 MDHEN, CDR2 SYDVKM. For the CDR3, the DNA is TGTGCCAGCAGTACTCTGGACAGGGGGAAGAGTTTGGCTTTCTTT. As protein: CASSTLDRGKSLAFF.

The CDR3 here is CASSVEGTGALSNYGYTF. CDR3 DNA: TGTGCCAGCAGCGTAGAGGGAACAGGGGCCCTCTCTAACTATGGCTACACCTTC. The J gene is TRBJ1-2, the V gene TRBV9, with TRBD1 identical over 7 bases. Trimming took 0 bases from V and 0 from J; bases not matched to a gene: 11. The CDR3 runs 18 residues. The germline V gene has CDR1 SGDLS and CDR2 YYNGEE.

The CDR3 nucleotides are TGTGCCAGCACTAGCACAGATACGCAGTATTTT. Protein sequence: CASTSTDTQYF. V usage is TRBV28 and J usage is TRBJ2-3; no firm D call. Germline assignment: CDR1 MDHEN and CDR2 SYDVKM. The V end was cut by 7 bases, the J end by 0 bases, with 2 bases between. The CDR3 contains 11 residues.

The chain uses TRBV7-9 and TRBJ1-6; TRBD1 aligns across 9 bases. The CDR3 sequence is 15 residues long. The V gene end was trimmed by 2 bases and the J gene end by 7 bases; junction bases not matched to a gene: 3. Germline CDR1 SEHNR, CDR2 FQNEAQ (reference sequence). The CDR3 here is CASSLYGTGNSPLHF. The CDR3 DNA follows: TGTGCCAGCAGCTTATATGGGACAGGGAATTCACCCCTCCACTTT.

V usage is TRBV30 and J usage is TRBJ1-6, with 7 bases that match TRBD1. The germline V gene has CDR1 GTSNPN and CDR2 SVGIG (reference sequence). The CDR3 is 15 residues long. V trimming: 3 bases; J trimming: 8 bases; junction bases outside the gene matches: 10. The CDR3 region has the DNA TGTGCCTGGAGGGGTGACAGGGTTTTTGATTCACCCCTCCACTTT. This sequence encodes CAWRGDRVFDSPLHF. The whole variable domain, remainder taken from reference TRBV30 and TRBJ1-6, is SQTIHQWPATLVQPVGSPLSLECTVEGTSNPNLYWYRQAAGRGLQLLFYSVGIGQISSEVPQNLSASRPQDRQFILSSKKLLLSDSGFYLCAWRGDRVFDSPLHFGNGTRLTVT.

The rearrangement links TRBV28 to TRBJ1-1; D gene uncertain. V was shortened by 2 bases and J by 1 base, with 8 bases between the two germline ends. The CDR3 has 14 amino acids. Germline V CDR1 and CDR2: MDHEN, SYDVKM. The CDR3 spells CASSLRGRNTEAFF. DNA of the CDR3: TGTGCCAGCAGTTTACGGGGAAGGAACACTGAAGCTTTCTTT.

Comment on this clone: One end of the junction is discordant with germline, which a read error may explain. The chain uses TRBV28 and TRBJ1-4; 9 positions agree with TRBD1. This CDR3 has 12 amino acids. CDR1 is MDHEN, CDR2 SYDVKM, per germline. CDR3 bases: TGTGCCAGCAGTTTACCGGGACAGGGTGAACTTTTT. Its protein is CASSLPGQGELF.

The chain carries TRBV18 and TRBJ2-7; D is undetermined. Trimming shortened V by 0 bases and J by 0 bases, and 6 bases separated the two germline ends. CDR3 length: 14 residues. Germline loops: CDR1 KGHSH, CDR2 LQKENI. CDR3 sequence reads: CASSPPADSYEQYF. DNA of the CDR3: TGTGCCAGCTCACCACCCGCAGACTCCTACGAGCAGTACTTC. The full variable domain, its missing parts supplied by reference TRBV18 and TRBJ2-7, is NAGVMQNPRHLVRRRGQEARLRCSPMKGHSHVYWYRQLPEEGLKFMVYLQKENIIDESGMPKERFSAEFPKEGPSILRIQQVVRGDSAAYFCASSPPADSYEQYFGPGTRLTVT.

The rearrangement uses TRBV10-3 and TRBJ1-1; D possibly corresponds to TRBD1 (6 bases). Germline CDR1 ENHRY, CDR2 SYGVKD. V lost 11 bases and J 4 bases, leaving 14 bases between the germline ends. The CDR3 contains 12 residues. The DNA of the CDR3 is TGTGCCGTTGGACAGAGGGTCACTGAAGCTTTCTTT. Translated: CAVGQRVTEAFF.

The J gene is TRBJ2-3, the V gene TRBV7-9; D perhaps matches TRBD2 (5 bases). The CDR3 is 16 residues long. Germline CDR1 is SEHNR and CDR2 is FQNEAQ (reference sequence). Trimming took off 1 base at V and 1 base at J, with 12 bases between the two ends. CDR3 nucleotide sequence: TGTGCCAGCAGCTTAGATCTGACGGAGGGCACAGATACGCAGTATTTT. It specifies CASSLDLTEGTDTQYF.

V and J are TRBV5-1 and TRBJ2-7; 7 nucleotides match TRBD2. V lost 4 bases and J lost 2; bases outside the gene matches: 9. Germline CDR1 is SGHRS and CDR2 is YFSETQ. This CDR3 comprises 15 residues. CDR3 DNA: TGCGCCAGCAGCCCCGGAGCGGGACCTACCTACGAGCAGTACTTC. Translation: CASSPGAGPTYEQYF.

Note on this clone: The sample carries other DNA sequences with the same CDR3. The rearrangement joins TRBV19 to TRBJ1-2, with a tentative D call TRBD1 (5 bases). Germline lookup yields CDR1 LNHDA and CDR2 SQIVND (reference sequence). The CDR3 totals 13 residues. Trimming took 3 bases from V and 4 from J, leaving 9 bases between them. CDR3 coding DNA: TGTGCCAGTAGTATCCAGGGATCCTATGGCTACACCTTC. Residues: CASSIQGSYGYTF.

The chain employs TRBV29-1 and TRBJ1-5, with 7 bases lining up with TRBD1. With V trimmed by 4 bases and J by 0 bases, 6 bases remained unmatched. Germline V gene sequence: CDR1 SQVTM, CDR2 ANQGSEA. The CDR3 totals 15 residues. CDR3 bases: TGCAGCGTTGTGGAACAGGGGAATAGCAATCAGCCCCAGCATTTT. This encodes CSVVEQGNSNQPQHF.

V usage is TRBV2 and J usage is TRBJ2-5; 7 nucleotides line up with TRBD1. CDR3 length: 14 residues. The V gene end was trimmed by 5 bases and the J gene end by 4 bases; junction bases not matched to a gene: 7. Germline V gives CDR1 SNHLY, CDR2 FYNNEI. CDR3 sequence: CASSFRQGVETQYF. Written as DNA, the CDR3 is TGTGCCAGCAGTTTCCGACAGGGAGTAGAGACCCAGTACTTC.

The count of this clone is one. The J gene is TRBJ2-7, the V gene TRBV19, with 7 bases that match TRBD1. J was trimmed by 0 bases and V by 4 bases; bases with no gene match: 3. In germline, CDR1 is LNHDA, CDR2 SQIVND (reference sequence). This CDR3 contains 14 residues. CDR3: CASSRTGDSYEQYF. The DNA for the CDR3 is TGTGCCAGTAGTAGGACAGGCGACTCCTACGAGCAGTACTTC.

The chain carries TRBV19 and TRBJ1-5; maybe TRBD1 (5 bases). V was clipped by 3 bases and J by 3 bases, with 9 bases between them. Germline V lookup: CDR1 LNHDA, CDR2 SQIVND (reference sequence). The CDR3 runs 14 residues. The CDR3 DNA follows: TGTGCCAGTAGTATTCCAGGGTTCAATCAGCCCCAGCATTTT. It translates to CASSIPGFNQPQHF.

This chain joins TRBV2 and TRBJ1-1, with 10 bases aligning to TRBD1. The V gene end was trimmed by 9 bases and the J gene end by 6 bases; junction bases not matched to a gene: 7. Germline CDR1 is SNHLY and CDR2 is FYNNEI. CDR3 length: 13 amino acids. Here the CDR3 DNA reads TGTGCCAGTGACAGGGGGCCAGGGTCTGAAGCTTTCTTT. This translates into CASDRGPGSEAFF.

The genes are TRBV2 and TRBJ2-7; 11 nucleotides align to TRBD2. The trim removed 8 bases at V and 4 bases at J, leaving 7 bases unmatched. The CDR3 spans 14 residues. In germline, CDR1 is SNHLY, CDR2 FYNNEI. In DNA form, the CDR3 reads TGTGCCAGCGGGTTAGCGGGAGGGCCATACGAGCAGTACTTC. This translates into CASGLAGGPYEQYF.

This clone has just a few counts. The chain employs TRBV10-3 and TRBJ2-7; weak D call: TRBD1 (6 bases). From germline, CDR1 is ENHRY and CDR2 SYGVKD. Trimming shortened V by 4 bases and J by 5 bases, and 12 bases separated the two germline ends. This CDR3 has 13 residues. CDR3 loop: CAISGKGDDEQYF. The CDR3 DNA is TGTGCCATCAGTGGGAAGGGGGATGACGAGCAGTACTTC.

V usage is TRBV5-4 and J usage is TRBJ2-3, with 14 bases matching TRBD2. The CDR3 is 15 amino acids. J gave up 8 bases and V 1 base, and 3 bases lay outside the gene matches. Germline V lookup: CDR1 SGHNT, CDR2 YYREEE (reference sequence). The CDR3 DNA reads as TGTGCCAGCAGCTTGTCCGGACTAGCGGGAGGTACGCAGTATTTT. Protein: CASSLSGLAGGTQYF.

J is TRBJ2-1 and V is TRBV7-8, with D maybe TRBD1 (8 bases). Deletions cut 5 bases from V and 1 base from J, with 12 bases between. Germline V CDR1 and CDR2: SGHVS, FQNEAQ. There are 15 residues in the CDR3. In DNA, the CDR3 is TGTGCCAGCAGCGTACAGGGGGGGTCCTACAATGAGCAGTTCTTC. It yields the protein CASSVQGGSYNEQFF.

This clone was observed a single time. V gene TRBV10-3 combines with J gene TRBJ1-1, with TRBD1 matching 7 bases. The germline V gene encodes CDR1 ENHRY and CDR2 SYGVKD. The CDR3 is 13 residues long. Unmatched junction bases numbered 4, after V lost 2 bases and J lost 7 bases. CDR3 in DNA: TGTGCCATCAGTGAGCAGGGGGGAGGTGAAGCTTTCTTT. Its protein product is CAISEQGGGEAFF.

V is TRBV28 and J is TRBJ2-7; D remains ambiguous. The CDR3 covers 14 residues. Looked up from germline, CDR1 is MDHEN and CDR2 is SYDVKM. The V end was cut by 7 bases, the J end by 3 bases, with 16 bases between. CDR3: CASTEASTNYEQYF. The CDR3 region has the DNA TGTGCCAGCACCGAAGCCTCTACCAACTACGAGCAGTACTTC.

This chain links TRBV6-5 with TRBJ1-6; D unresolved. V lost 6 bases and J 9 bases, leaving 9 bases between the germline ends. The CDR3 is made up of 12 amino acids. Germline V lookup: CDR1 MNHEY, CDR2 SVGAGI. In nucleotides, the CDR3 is TGTGCCAGCAGGCCCCCGGGTTCACCCCTCCACTTT. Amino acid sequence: CASRPPGSPLHF.

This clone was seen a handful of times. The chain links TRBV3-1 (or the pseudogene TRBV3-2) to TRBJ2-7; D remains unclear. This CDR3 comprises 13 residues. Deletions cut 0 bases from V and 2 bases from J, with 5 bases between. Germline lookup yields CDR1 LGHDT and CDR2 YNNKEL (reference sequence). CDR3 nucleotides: TGTGCCAGCAGCCAAGACAGGCCCTACGAGCAGTACTTC. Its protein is CASSQDRPYEQYF.

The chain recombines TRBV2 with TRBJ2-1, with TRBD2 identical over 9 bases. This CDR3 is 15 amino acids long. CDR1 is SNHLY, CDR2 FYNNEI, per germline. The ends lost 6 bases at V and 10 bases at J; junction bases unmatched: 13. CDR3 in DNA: TGTGCCAGCAGGGAACTAGCGGGCCTTTCCGGAGAGCAGTTCTTC. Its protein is CASRELAGLSGEQFF.